The 9 T cell receptor beta chains reported below all come from one sample, sequenced in a study of T cell changes during pregnancy in multiple sclerosis. Clones were sequenced by immunoSEQ multiplex PCR, and TCRdb holds only the in-frame ones, with some missing. The sample holds roughly 87,000 clones, about 89% seen once. Sequencing was performed on PBMCs, taken in the first trimester of pregnancy. The receptors were gathered from a female donor in good health, serving as a control in a pregnancy study. Some clones in this sample may be carry-over from other donors' samples.

V and J are TRBV5-5 and TRBJ2-7; weak D call: TRBD2 (6 bases). This CDR3 region has 13 residues. Germline loops: CDR1 SGHKS, CDR2 YYEKEE (reference sequence). The V and J ends lost 4 bases and 3 bases respectively, with 11 bases between them. The chain's CDR3 is CASSLRDFYEQYF. CDR3 in DNA: TGTGCCAGCAGCCTCCGGGACTTCTACGAGCAGTACTTC.

The J gene is TRBJ2-3, the V gene TRBV10-3; D uncertain. There are 17 residues in the CDR3. Trimming shortened V by 0 bases and J by 0 bases, and 13 bases separated the two germline ends. Germline loops: CDR1 ENHRY, CDR2 SYGVKD. The CDR3 loop reads CAISESRFKTSTDTQYF. Written as DNA, the CDR3 is TGTGCCATCAGTGAGTCCAGATTCAAGACTAGCACAGATACGCAGTATTTT.

CDR3 coding DNA: TGTGCCAGCATCCCCCACAGGGTAAGAGACTATGGCTACACCTTC. Protein sequence: CASIPHRVRDYGYTF. The chain carries TRBV28 and TRBJ1-2, with TRBD1 as a possible D gene (6 bases). The CDR3 spans 15 residues. The V end was cut by 7 bases, the J end by 3 bases, with 18 bases between. Looked up from germline, CDR1 is MDHEN and CDR2 is SYDVKM.

The V call is TRBV2, the J call TRBJ2-1; 11 bases align to TRBD2. Germline trimming cut 2 bases from V and 7 bases from J; bases unmatched to any gene: 7. CDR3 size: 16 residues. Germline V gene lookup returns CDR1 SNHLY and CDR2 FYNNEI. In DNA, the CDR3 is TGTGCCAGCAGTGAAATTGGGACTAGCGGTCGAAATGAGCAGTTCTTC. Residues: CASSEIGTSGRNEQFF.

CDR3 DNA: TGTGCCAGCAGATCGGAGGCAGGCCAGTCCTCGGAGACCCAGTACTTC. Translated: CASRSEAGQSSETQYF. The rearrangement joins TRBV27 to TRBJ2-5; a possible D gene is TRBD2 (5 bases). There are 16 residues in the CDR3. The germline V gene encodes CDR1 MNHEY and CDR2 SMNVEV (reference sequence). Trimming removed 6 bases from V and 5 bases from J, with 22 bases in between.

This clone was seen only once. This chain uses TRBV30 with TRBJ2-1, with TRBD2 matching 14 bases. Germline V lookup: CDR1 GTSNPN, CDR2 SVGIG (reference sequence). The CDR3 covers 19 residues. Losses at the gene ends were 1 base for V and 0 bases for J; bases not matched to a gene: 8. CDR3: CAWSAGTSGSPGSYNEQFF. The DNA for the CDR3 is TGTGCCTGGAGTGCAGGGACTAGCGGGAGTCCCGGCTCCTACAATGAGCAGTTCTTC.

This clone was observed once. CDR3 residues: CSVTNQETQYF. The DNA of the CDR3 is TGCAGTGTGACTAACCAAGAGACCCAGTACTTC. The rearrangement joins TRBV20-1 to TRBJ2-5; a weak D match, TRBD2 (5 bases). V lost 7 bases and J lost 0, with 6 bases in between. Germline V gene lookup returns CDR1 DFQATT and CDR2 SNEGSKA (reference sequence). The CDR3 consists of 11 residues.

The V and J genes are TRBV7-8 and TRBJ2-1; possibly TRBD1 for D (5 bases). The germline V gene encodes CDR1 SGHVS and CDR2 FQNEAQ. Trimming stripped 0 bases from V and 7 bases from J, with 16 bases between. This CDR3 spans 16 amino acids. CDR3 loop: CASSLAPAGIRNEQFF. CDR3 DNA: TGTGCCAGCAGCTTAGCCCCCGCAGGGATCAGAAATGAGCAGTTCTTC.

The chain joins TRBV5-6 to TRBJ2-7, with D perhaps matching TRBD2 (6 bases). V was pared by 4 bases and J by 3 bases, with 23 bases between. Germline loops: CDR1 SGHDT, CDR2 YYEEEE. The CDR3 has 17 residues. CDR3 residues: CASSPNGTRKRIYEQYF. Here the CDR3 DNA reads TGTGCCAGCAGCCCAAACGGGACTCGTAAACGTATCTACGAGCAGTACTTC.